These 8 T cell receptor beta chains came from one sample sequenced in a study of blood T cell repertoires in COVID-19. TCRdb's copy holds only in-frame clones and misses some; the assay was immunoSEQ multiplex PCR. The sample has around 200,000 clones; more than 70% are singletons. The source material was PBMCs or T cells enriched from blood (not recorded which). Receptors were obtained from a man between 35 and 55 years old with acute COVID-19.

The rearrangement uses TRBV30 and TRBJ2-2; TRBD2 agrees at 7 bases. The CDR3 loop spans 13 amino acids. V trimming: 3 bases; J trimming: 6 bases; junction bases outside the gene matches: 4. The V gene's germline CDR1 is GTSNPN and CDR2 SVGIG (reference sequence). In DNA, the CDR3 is TGTGCCTGGAGCCGACTAGCTTCCGGGGAGCTGTTTTTT. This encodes CAWSRLASGELFF.

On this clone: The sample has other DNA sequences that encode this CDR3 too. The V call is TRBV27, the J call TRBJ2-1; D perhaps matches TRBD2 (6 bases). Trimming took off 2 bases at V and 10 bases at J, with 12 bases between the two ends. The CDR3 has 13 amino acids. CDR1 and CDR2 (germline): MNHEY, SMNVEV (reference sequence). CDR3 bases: TGTGCCAGCAGTTTAAGCCTCAGCGGGGAGCAGTTCTTC. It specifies CASSLSLSGEQFF.

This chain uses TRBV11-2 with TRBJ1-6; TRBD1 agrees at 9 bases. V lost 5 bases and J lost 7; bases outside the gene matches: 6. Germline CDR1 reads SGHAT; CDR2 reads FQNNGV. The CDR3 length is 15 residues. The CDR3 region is CASSLRDRVNSPLHF. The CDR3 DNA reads TGTGCCAGCAGCCTCCGGGACAGGGTAAATTCACCCCTCCACTTT.

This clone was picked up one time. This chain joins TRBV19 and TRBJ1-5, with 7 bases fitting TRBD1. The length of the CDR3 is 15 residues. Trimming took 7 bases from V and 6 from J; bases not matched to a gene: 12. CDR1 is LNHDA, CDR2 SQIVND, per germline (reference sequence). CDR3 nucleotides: TGTGCCAGTAAATTCGCGCAGGGGGTTAGTCAGCCCCAGCATTTT. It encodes CASKFAQGVSQPQHF.

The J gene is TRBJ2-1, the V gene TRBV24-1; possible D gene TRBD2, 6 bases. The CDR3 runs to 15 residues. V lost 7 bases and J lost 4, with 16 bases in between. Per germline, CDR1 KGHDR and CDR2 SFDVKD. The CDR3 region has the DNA TGTGCCACCAGCAAGGGCGGGGTGGGGTACAATGAGCAGTTCTTC. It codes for CATSKGGVGYNEQFF.

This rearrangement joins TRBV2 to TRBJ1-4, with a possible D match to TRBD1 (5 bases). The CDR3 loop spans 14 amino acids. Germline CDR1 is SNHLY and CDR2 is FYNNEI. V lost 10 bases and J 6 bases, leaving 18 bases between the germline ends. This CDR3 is CATRRTPRDEKLFF. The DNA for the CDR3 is TGTGCCACTCGCAGGACACCCAGGGATGAAAAACTGTTTTTT.

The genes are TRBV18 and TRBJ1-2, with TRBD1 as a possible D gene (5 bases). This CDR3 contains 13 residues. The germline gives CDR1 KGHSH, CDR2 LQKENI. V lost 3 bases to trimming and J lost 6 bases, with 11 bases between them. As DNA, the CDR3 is TGTGCCAGCTCACCGGGGGGTATGCATGGCTACACCTTC. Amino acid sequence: CASSPGGMHGYTF.

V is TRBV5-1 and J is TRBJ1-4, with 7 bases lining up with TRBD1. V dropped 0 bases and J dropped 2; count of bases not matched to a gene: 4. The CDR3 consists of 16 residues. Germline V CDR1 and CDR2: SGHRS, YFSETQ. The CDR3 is CASSLGTTGTNEKLFF. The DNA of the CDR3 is TGCGCCAGCAGCTTGGGGACGACAGGGACTAATGAAAAACTGTTTTTT.